The next 26 T cell receptor beta chains were all read from a single sample in a study of OX40 agonist ivuxolimab in advanced cancers. Libraries were prepared by immunoSEQ multiplex PCR; TCRdb keeps only in-frame clonotypes and omits some of them. Found here are 98,000 or so clones, around 90% of them singletons; the top ten hold under 0.85%. This sample comprised CD4+ or CD8+ T cells sorted from blood, obtained in a trial of the OX40 agonist ivuxolimab. The receptor set was obtained from an adult with an advanced solid tumor such as melanoma, head and neck, liver or kidney cancer.

In regard to this clone: The same CDR3 can be traced to other DNA sequences in this sample. The chain employs TRBV6-1 and TRBJ2-5; 11 bases are shared with TRBD2. CDR1 is MNHNS, CDR2 SASEGT, per germline. V trimming: 2 bases; J trimming: 2 bases; junction bases outside the gene matches: 7. There are 17 residues in the CDR3. CDR3: CASSERGPSGGQETQYF. The DNA for the CDR3 is TGTGCCAGCAGTGAACGGGGGCCTAGCGGGGGGCAAGAGACCCAGTACTTC.

This sequence joins TRBV5-1 and TRBJ2-5; D is uncertain. The CDR3 contains 15 residues. The V gene lost 1 base and the J gene lost 2 bases, with 12 bases spanning the gap. In germline, CDR1 is SGHRS, CDR2 YFSETQ. The DNA for the CDR3 is TGCGCCAGCAGCTTGTGGGATCCCTGGCAAGAGACCCAGTACTTC. Translating gives CASSLWDPWQETQYF.

This clone has only one observation. V usage is TRBV6-6 and J usage is TRBJ2-1; TRBD2 is a possible D gene (6 bases). This CDR3 spans 14 amino acids. Trimming cost V 6 bases and J 4 bases, with 13 bases left between them. Germline V gene data show CDR1 as MNHNY and CDR2 as SVGAGI (reference sequence). CDR3 sequence: CASSAGTSYNEQFF. The CDR3 nucleotides are TGTGCCAGCAGCGCCGGGACTTCGTACAATGAGCAGTTCTTC.

The rearrangement links TRBV2 to TRBJ2-3; no reliable D call. Germline V gene sequence: CDR1 SNHLY, CDR2 FYNNEI. The CDR3 covers 11 residues. The ends were cut back, 5 bases at V and 3 bases at J, with 3 bases in the middle. CDR3 coding DNA: TGTGCCAGCAGTTTAACAGATACGCAGTATTTT. This codes for CASSLTDTQYF.

This clone was counted once. This chain uses TRBV7-9 with TRBJ2-1; 15 bases are a match to TRBD2. CDR1 and CDR2 from the germline V gene are SEHNR and FQNEAQ (reference sequence). The CDR3 is 16 amino acids. Trimming removed 4 bases from V and 9 bases from J; junction bases left unmatched: 7. The CDR3 DNA follows: TGTGCCAGCAGCTCCCTGGGACTAGCGGGAGGTGGTGAGCAGTTCTTC. Translation: CASSSLGLAGGGEQFF.

The chain uses TRBV4-2 and TRBJ2-1; D could derive from TRBD1 or TRBD2 (6 bases each). The germline gives CDR1 LGHNA, CDR2 YNFKEQ. CDR3 length: 16 amino acids. V lost 1 base and J lost 0, with 10 bases in between. The CDR3: CASSQGRGSSYNEQFF. CDR3 bases: TGTGCCAGCAGCCAAGGGAGGGGGAGCTCCTACAATGAGCAGTTCTTC.

This chain joins TRBV19 and TRBJ2-4; 9 bases are shared with TRBD1. Germline CDR1 LNHDA, CDR2 SQIVND (reference sequence). The CDR3 length is 17 residues. After removal of 1 base from V and 6 bases from J, the junction contained 10 bases not matched to a gene. The chain's CDR3 is CASSIGPGTGRGNIQYF. CDR3 nucleotide sequence: TGTGCCAGTAGTATAGGCCCCGGGACAGGGAGAGGAAACATTCAGTACTTC. Full variable domain (outside the CDR3, taken from reference TRBV19 and TRBJ2-4): DGGITQSPKYLFRKEGQNVTLSCEQNLNHDAMYWYRQDPGQGLRLIYYSQIVNDFQKGDIAEGYSVSREKKESFPLTVTSAQKNPTAFYLCASSIGPGTGRGNIQYFGAGTRLSVL.

The chain is built from TRBV19 and TRBJ2-5; 7 nucleotides match TRBD1. In germline, CDR1 is LNHDA, CDR2 SQIVND (reference sequence). V lost 6 bases, J lost 1 base, and 5 bases stayed unmatched. The CDR3 loop spans 14 amino acids. The CDR3 coding sequence is TGTGCCAGTAGCTTGGGACAGATCCAAGAGACCCAGTACTTC. It translates to CASSLGQIQETQYF. The full variable domain, with the rest looked up from reference TRBV19 and TRBJ2-5, is DGGITQSPKYLFRKEGQNVTLSCEQNLNHDAMYWYRQDPGQGLRLIYYSQIVNDFQKGDIAEGYSVSREKKESFPLTVTSAQKNPTAFYLCASSLGQIQETQYFGPGTRLLVL.

The chain joins TRBV9 to TRBJ2-7; TRBD2 matches at 10 bases. CDR3 length: 19 residues. The V and J ends lost 0 bases and 3 bases, in that order; junction bases with no gene match: 15. Per germline, CDR1 SGDLS and CDR2 YYNGEE. The CDR3, as DNA: TGTGCCAGCAGCGTAGGTTTTGGGGGAGCGGGGGGGCCCGACTACGAGCAGTACTTC. It yields the protein CASSVGFGGAGGPDYEQYF.

V gene TRBV7-9 combines with J gene TRBJ2-1; TRBD1 aligns across 7 bases. The CDR3 is 13 residues long. Germline assignment: CDR1 SEHNR and CDR2 FQNEAQ (reference sequence). The V and J ends lost 4 bases and 4 bases, in that order; junction bases with no gene match: 1. The CDR3, as DNA: TGTGCCAGCAGCTCGGGACAGTACAATGAGCAGTTCTTC. Its protein product is CASSSGQYNEQFF. Based on the CDR3 plus reference TRBV7-9 and TRBJ2-1, the full variable domain is DTGVSQNPRHKITKRGQNVTFRCDPISEHNRLYWYRQTLGQGPEFLTYFQNEAQLEKSRLLSDRFSAERPKGSFSTLEIQRTEQGDSAMYLCASSSGQYNEQFFGPGTRLTVL.

This clone was found once. The chain uses TRBV5-4 and TRBJ2-4; perhaps D is TRBD1 or TRBD2 (6 bases each). This CDR3 contains 16 residues. The V end lost 3 bases, the J end lost 0 bases, and 13 bases lay between the germline ends. Germline loops: CDR1 SGHNT, CDR2 YYREEE (reference sequence). CDR3 DNA sequence: TGTGCCAGCAGCTCCCCGGGGGCGCTAGCCAAAAACATTCAGTACTTC. Its protein is CASSSPGALAKNIQYF. Drawing the rest from reference TRBV5-4 and TRBJ2-4, the complete variable domain is ETGVTQSPTHLIKTRGQQVTLRCSSQSGHNTVSWYQQALGQGPQFIFQYYREEENGRGNFPPRFSGLQFPNYSSELNVNALELDDSALYLCASSSPGALAKNIQYFGAGTRLSVL.

The V call is TRBV4-1, the J call TRBJ1-4, with 7 nucleotides matching TRBD1. V was pared by 0 bases and J by 3 bases, with 1 base of the junction left unmatched. CDR3 length equals 15 residues. CDR1 and CDR2 from the germline V gene are MGHRA and YSYEKL. This CDR3 reads CASSQDGTANEKLFF. For the CDR3, the DNA is TGCGCCAGCAGCCAAGATGGGACAGCTAATGAAAAACTGTTTTTT.

V usage is TRBV27 and J usage is TRBJ1-1; possibly TRBD1 for D (5 bases). Germline assignment: CDR1 MNHEY and CDR2 SMNVEV (reference sequence). This CDR3 is 16 amino acids long. Between the trimmed V and J ends, which lost 3 bases and 0 bases, there was a span of 14 bases. The CDR3 coding sequence is TGTGCCAGCAGTTTCACCCCGGGACGCTTGAACACTGAAGCTTTCTTT. It is translated as CASSFTPGRLNTEAFF.

This clone showed up just a few times. The CDR3 DNA sequence: TGTGCTAGTGGTCCCACGGACAGGGTAGGGACTGAAGCTTTCTTT. Translating gives CASGPTDRVGTEAFF. The J gene is TRBJ1-1, the V gene TRBV12-5; 8 nucleotides align to TRBD1. CDR1 and CDR2 (germline): LGHNT, FRNRAP. V lost 5 bases and J lost 5; bases outside the gene matches: 10. CDR3 length equals 15 residues.

The chain has TRBV6-1 and TRBJ2-7, with 7 bases aligning to TRBD1. Germline CDR1 and CDR2: MNHNS and SASEGT. The V and J ends lost 4 bases and 2 bases, in that order; junction bases with no gene match: 8. CDR3 length: 15 residues. Here the CDR3 DNA reads TGTGCCAGCAGTGGGTCGGACAGGATGACCTACGAGCAGTACTTC. Translating it yields CASSGSDRMTYEQYF.

The V call is TRBV7-8, the J call TRBJ1-2; maybe TRBD1 (5 bases). The CDR3 runs 14 residues. Trimming cost V 1 base and J 1 base, with 7 bases left between them. Germline V gene data show CDR1 as SGHVS and CDR2 as FQNEAQ. The CDR3: CASSLGQSNYGYTF. As DNA, the CDR3 is TGTGCCAGCAGCTTAGGACAGAGTAACTATGGCTACACCTTC.

V usage is TRBV11-3 and J usage is TRBJ2-5; the D gene is possibly TRBD2 (5 bases). There are 14 residues in the CDR3. Trimming removed 2 bases at V and 0 bases at J, with 7 bases between. CDR1 and CDR2 (germline): SGHNT, YENEEA. CDR3 residues: CASSLNGDQETQYF. For the CDR3, the DNA is TGTGCCAGCAGCTTAAACGGGGACCAAGAGACCCAGTACTTC.

The chain has TRBV5-1 and TRBJ1-1; 9 bases align to TRBD1. Germline V gene data show CDR1 as SGHRS and CDR2 as YFSETQ. Unmatched junction bases numbered 3, after V lost 1 base and J lost 2 bases. The CDR3 has 15 amino acids. The CDR3 DNA reads TGCGCCAGCAGCTTGCTGGGACAGGGAAACACTGAAGCTTTCTTT. This translates into CASSLLGQGNTEAFF.

This sequence joins TRBV2 and TRBJ1-3; D may be TRBD1 (6 bases). V lost 6 bases and J lost 9, with 15 bases in between. Germline V gives CDR1 SNHLY, CDR2 FYNNEI. The CDR3 length is 13 residues. The CDR3 DNA sequence: TGTGCCAGCAGCACAGGGTCCGGGGGCACCATATATTTT. It yields the protein CASSTGSGGTIYF.

The chain couples TRBV9 to TRBJ1-1; 9 bases map to TRBD1. Germline values: CDR1 SGDLS, CDR2 YYNGEE. The V and J ends lost 1 base and 8 bases, in that order; junction bases with no gene match: 9. The CDR3 spans 15 residues. CDR3 sequence: CASSVNEQGAREAFF. The CDR3 nucleotides read TGTGCCAGCAGCGTAAACGAACAGGGGGCTAGGGAAGCTTTCTTT.

The chain has TRBV2 and TRBJ2-1, with 13 bases identical to TRBD2. Germline V gene data show CDR1 as SNHLY and CDR2 as FYNNEI. The CDR3 has 15 amino acids. The junction had 7 bases not matched to a gene; V was cut back by 5 bases and J by 9 bases. CDR3 sequence: CASSLLAGGSGEQFF. DNA of the CDR3: TGTGCCAGCAGTCTACTAGCGGGGGGGTCCGGTGAGCAGTTCTTC.

The chain recombines TRBV5-1 with TRBJ1-2; D is unresolved. The CDR3 is 14 residues long. CDR1 is SGHRS, CDR2 YFSETQ, per germline. V gave up 0 bases and J gave up 4 bases, with 10 bases separating them. DNA of the CDR3: TGCGCCAGCAGCTTGGGATCCCAGGTCTATGGCTACACCTTC. This sequence encodes CASSLGSQVYGYTF.

CDR3 nucleotides: TGTGCCAGCAGTGGGATTAGCGGGAGGAATGAGCAGTTCTTC. Encoded protein: CASSGISGRNEQFF. V usage is TRBV2 and J usage is TRBJ2-1, with 10 bases matching TRBD2. The CDR3 is made up of 14 amino acids. V lost 4 bases, J lost 7 bases, and 4 bases stayed unmatched. Germline V gives CDR1 SNHLY, CDR2 FYNNEI.

The chain joins TRBV6-5 to TRBJ1-1; D is ambiguous. V lost 5 bases to trimming and J lost 0 bases, with 7 bases between them. The CDR3 spans 13 residues. CDR1 MNHEY and CDR2 SVGAGI come from the germline V gene. CDR3 region: CASSVKVNTEAFF. In DNA form, the CDR3 reads TGTGCCAGCAGTGTTAAGGTGAACACTGAAGCTTTCTTT.

The chain couples TRBV10-3 to TRBJ2-5; the D gene is possibly TRBD2 (6 bases). V lost 10 bases and J lost 4, with 16 bases in between. The CDR3 spans 13 residues. Looked up from germline, CDR1 is ENHRY and CDR2 is SYGVKD. CDR3 in DNA: TGTGCCACCCAACTGGCGGGGATAGAGACCCAGTACTTC. Translating gives CATQLAGIETQYF.

The CDR3 nucleotides read TGTGCCTGGAGTGGCCTTTTCCAGAATGAGCAGTTCTTC. The encoded protein is CAWSGLFQNEQFF. The V call is TRBV30, the J call TRBJ2-1; D is unclear. Germline loops: CDR1 GTSNPN, CDR2 SVGIG (reference sequence). The V gene lost 1 base and the J gene lost 7 bases, with 11 bases spanning the gap. CDR3 length equals 13 residues.